This TCR beta chain was profiled in a study of blood T cells in healthy people across ages. Whole-study findings and limits: Per million T cells, TCR beta diversity dropped about linearly as age rose. TCR beta diversity correlated strongly with naive T cell percentage.

The use of a sample-barcoded 5' primer and a J-beta primer mix characterized a second PCR of roughly 7 to 11 cycles. TCRdb passed the 5' RACE reads through MiXCR, listing each CDR3 protein once. Here the sample spans hundreds of thousands of distinct CDR3 sequences, around 50% being singletons. Concerning this clonotype itself: Its antigen is not identified.

In germline, CDR1 is SQVTM, CDR2 ANQGSEA. The CDR3 has 13 residues. Drawn from each donor were around 9.1 milliliters of peripheral blood. The sequence was collected from an elderly woman in good health. V is TRBV29-1 and J is TRBJ2-5; D possibly corresponds to TRBD2 (6 bases). The J call may be mistaken, given a closer DNA end match to TRBJ2-4. Sequenced: blood. The DNA of the CDR3 is TGCAGCGTTGTAAGGGATAGCGGAAACATTCAGTACTTC. Amino acid sequence: CSVVRDSGNIQYF.